This T cell receptor beta chain was observed in a study of blood T cell repertoires in COVID-19. Turning to the study itself: Samples of COVID-19 (acute and convalescent) were obtained from the United States, Italy and Spain. PBMCs, B-cell-depleted T cells, or T cells were the source of the cDNA or gDNA that made up the material.

CDR3 length: 15 amino acids. V trimming: 0 bases; J trimming: 5 bases; junction bases outside the gene matches: 3. Germline lookup yields CDR1 MNHEY and CDR2 SMNVEV (reference sequence). In the source study's methods: The assay estimated nucleated cells by amplifying reference gene primers. Produced via immunoSEQ multiplex PCR; TCRdb's table is partial and in-frame only. From that table come the V and J calls and clone size; the DNA was used to work out D and trimming. This sample has approximately 61,000 clones; approximately 77% occur once, and the top ten carry less than 35%. Input material: peripheral blood. The rearrangement joins TRBV27 to TRBJ1-3; the match to TRBD1 covers 8 bases. The receptor comes from a human donor in a cohort sampled during active COVID-19. The CDR3: CASSLSGRGRNTIYF. CDR3 bases: TGTGCCAGCAGTTTATCCGGCAGGGGGCGAAACACCATATATTTT.